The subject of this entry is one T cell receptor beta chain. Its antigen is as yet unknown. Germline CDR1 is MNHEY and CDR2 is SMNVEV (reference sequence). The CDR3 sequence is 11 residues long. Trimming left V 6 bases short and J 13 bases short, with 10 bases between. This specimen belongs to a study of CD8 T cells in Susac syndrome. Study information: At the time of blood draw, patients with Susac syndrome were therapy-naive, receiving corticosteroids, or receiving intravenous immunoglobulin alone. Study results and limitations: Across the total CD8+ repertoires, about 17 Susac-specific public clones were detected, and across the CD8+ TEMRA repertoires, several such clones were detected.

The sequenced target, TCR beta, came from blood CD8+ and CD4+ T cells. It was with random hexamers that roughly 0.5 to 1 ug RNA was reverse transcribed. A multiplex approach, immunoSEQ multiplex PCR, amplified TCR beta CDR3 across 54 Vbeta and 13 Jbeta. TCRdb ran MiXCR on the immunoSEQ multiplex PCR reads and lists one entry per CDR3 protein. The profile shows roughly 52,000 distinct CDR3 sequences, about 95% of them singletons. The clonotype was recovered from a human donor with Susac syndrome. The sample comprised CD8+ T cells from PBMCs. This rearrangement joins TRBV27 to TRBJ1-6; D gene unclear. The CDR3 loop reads CASRQLGPLHF. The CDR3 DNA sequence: TGTGCCAGCAGGCAGTTAGGGCCCCTCCACTTT.